The subject of this entry is one TCR beta chain. This sample stems from a study of technical replicates of blood from four donors. Method: immunoSEQ multiplex PCR; TCRdb's copy keeps in-frame clones and lacks some. Among around 76,000 clones listed, over 85% were seen once. CDR3 length: 14 residues. V gave up 4 bases and J gave up 2 bases, with 12 bases separating them. CDR1 SGHAT and CDR2 FQDESV come from the germline V gene (reference sequence). This TCR was sampled from a human donor in good health. V gene TRBV11-1 combines with J gene TRBJ2-7, with a weak D call TRBD2 (7 bases). Sequences were obtained from T cells isolated from PBMCs. In DNA, the CDR3 is TGTGCCAGCAGCTCGGGGGGCGGACCCTACGAGCAGTACTTC. It yields the protein CASSSGGGPYEQYF.